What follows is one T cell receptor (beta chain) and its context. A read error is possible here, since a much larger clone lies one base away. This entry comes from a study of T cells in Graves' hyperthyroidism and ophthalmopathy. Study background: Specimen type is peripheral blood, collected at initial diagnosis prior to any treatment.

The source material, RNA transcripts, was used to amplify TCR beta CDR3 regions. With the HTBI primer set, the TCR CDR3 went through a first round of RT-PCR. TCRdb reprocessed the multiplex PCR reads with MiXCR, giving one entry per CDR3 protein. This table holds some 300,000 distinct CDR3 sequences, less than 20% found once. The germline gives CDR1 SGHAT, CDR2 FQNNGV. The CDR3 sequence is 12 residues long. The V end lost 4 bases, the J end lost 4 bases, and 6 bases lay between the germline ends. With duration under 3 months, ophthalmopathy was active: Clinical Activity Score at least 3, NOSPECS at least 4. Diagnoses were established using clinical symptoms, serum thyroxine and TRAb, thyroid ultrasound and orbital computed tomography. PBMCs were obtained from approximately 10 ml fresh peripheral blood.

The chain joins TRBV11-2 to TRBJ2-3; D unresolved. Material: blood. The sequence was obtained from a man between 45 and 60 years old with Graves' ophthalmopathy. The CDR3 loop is CASSSEADTQYF. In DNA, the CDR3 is TGTGCCAGCAGCTCAGAGGCAGATACGCAGTATTTT. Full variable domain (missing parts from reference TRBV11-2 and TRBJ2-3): EAGVAQSPRYKIIEKRQSVAFWCNPISGHATLYWYQQILGQGPKLLIQFQNNGVVDDSQLPKDRFSAERLKGVDSTLKIQPAKLEDSAVYLCASSSEADTQYFGPGTRLTVL.